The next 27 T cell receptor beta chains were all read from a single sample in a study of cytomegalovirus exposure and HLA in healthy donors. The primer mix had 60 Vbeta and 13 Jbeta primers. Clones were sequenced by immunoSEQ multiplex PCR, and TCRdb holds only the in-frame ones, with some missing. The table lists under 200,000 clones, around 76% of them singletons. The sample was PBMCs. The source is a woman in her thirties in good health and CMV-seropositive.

CDR3 in DNA: TGCGCCAGCAGCCATACATTGACAGGGGTGGTAGCGGGCTACACCTTC. Its protein product is CASSHTLTGVVAGYTF. The chain links TRBV5-1 to TRBJ1-2; 8 bases match TRBD1. The CDR3 extends over 16 amino acids. The V and J ends lost 4 bases and 8 bases, in that order; junction bases with no gene match: 16. In germline, CDR1 is SGHRS, CDR2 YFSETQ.

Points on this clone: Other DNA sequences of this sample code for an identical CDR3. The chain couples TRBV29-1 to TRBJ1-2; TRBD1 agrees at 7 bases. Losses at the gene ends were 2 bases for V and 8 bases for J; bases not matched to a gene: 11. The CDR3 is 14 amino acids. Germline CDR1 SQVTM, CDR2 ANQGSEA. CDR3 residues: CSVERGQFIYGYTF. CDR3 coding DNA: TGCAGCGTTGAACGGGGACAGTTTATCTACGGCTACACCTTC. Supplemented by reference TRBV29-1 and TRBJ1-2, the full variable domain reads SAVISQKPSRDICQRGTSLTIQCQVDSQVTMMFWYRQQPGQSLTLIATANQGSEATYESGFVIDKFPISRPNLTFSTLTVSNMSPEDSSIYLCSVERGQFIYGYTFGSGTRLTVV.

CDR3 in amino acids: CASSGAIGNSPLHF. As DNA, the CDR3 is TGTGCCAGCAGCGGGGCGATTGGGAATTCACCCCTCCACTTT. J is TRBJ1-6 and V is TRBV9; D ambiguous. The germline CDR1 and CDR2 sequences are SGDLS and YYNGEE. The CDR3 sequence is 14 residues long. Trimming left V 3 bases short and J 7 bases short, with 11 bases between.

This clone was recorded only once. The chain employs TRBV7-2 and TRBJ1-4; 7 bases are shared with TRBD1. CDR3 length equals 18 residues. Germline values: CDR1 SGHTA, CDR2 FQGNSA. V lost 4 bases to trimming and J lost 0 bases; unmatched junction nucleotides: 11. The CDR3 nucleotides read TGTGCCAGCAGCTCGAACAGGGGAGGTGCGGCAACTAATGAAAAACTGTTTTTT. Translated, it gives CASSSNRGGAATNEKLFF.

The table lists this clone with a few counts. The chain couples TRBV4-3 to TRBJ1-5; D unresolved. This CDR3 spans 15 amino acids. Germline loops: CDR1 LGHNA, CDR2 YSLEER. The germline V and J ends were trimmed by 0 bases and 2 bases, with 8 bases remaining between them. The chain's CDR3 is CASSQEATGNQPQHF. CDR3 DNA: TGCGCCAGCAGCCAAGAAGCAACAGGCAATCAGCCCCAGCATTTT.

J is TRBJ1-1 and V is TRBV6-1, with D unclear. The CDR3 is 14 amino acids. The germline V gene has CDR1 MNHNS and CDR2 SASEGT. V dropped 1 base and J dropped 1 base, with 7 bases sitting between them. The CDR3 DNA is TGTGCCAGCAGTGAAGGTCGAGGGAACACTGAAGCTTTCTTT. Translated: CASSEGRGNTEAFF.

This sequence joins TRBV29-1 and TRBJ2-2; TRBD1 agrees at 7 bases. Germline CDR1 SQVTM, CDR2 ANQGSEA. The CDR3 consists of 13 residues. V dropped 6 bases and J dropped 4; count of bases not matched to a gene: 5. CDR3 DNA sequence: TGCAGCGTGACAGGGCGGCTCACCGGGGAGCTGTTTTTT. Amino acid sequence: CSVTGRLTGELFF.

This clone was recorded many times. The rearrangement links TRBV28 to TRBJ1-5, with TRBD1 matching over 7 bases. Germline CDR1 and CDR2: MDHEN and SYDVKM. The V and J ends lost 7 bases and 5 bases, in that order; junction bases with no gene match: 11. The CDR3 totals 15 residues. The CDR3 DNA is TGTGCCAGCAACCCCTCGGACAGGAGTTATCAGCCCCAGCATTTT. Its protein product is CASNPSDRSYQPQHF.

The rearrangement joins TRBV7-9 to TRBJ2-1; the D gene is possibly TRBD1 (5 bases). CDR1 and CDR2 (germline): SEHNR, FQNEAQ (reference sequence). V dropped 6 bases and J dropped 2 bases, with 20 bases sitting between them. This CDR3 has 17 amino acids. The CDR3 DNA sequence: TGTGCCAGCAGTCGCCTGGGTAGGGCAGGGCCCTACAATGAGCAGTTCTTC. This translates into CASSRLGRAGPYNEQFF.

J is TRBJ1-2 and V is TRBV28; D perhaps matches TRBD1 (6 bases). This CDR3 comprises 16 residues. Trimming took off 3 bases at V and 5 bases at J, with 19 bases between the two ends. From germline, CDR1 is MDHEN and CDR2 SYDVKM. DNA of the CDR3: TGTGCCAGCAGTTTGACAGGAGGACCCCTCCCTTATGGCTACACCTTC. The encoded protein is CASSLTGGPLPYGYTF.

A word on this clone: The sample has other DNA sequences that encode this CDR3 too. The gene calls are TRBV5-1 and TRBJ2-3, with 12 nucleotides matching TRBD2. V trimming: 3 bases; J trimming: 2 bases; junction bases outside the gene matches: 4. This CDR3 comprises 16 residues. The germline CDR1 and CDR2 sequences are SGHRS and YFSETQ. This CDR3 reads CASSSGLAGYTDTQYF. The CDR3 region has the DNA TGCGCCAGCAGCTCTGGACTAGCGGGATACACAGATACGCAGTATTTT.

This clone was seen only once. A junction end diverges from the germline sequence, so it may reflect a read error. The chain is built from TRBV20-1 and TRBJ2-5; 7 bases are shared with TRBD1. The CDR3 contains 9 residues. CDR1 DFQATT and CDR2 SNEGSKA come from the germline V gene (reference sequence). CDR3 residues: CSAREGQNF. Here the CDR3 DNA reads TGCAGTGCTAGAGAGGGACAGAACTTC.

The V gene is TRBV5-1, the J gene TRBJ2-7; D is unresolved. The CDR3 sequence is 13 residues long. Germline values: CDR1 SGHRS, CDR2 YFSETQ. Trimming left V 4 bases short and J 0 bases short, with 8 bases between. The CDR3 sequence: CASSLVLSYEQYF. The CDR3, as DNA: TGCGCCAGCAGCCTCGTCCTCTCCTACGAGCAGTACTTC.

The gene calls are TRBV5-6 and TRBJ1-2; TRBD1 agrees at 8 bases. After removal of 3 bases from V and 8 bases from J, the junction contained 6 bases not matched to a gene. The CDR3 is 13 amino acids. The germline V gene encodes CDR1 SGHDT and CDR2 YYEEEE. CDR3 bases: TGTGCCAGCAGCTCCCTACAGGGGGACGGCTACACCTTC. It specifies CASSSLQGDGYTF. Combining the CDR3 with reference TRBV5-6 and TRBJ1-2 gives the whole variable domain DAGVTQSPTHLIKTRGQQVTLRCSPKSGHDTVSWYQQALGQGPQFIFQYYEEEERQRGNFPDRFSGHQFPNYSSELNVNALLLGDSALYLCASSSLQGDGYTFGSGTRLTVV.

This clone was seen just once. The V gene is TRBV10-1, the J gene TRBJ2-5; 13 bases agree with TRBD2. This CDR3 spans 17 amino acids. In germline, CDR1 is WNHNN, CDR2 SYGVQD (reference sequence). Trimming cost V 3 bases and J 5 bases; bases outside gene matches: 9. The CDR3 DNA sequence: TGCGCCAGCAGTGACTCCACCGGACTAGCGGGAGCCGAGACCCAGTACTTC. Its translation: CASSDSTGLAGAETQYF.

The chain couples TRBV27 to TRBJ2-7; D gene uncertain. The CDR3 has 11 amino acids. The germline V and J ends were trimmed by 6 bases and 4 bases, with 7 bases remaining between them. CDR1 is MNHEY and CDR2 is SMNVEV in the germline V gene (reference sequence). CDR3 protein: CASSSTYEQYF. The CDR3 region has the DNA TGTGCCAGCAGCTCAACATACGAGCAGTACTTC.

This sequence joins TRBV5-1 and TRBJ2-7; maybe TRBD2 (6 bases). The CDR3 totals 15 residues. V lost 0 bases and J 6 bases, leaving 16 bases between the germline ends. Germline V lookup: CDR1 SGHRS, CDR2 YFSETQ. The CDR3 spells CASSLAGGEWSEQYF. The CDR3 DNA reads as TGCGCCAGCAGCTTGGCCGGAGGGGAGTGGTCCGAGCAGTACTTC.

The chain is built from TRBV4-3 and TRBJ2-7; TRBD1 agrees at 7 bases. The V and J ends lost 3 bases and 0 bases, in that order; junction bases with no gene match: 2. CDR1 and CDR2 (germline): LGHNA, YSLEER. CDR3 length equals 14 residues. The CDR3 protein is CASSQGQLSYEQYF. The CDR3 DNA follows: TGCGCCAGCAGCCAGGGACAGCTCTCCTACGAGCAGTACTTC.

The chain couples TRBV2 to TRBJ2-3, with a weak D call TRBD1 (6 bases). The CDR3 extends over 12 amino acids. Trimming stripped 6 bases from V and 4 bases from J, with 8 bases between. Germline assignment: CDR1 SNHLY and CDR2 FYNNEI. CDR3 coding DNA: TGTGCCAGCAGGGACAGATCAGATACGCAGTATTTT. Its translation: CASRDRSDTQYF.

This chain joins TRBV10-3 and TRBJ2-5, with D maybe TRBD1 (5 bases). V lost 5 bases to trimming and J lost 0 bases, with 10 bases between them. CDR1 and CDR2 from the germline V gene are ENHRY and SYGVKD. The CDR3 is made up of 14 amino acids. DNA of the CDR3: TGTGCCATCAGTCCGACAGAGTACCAAGAGACCCAGTACTTC. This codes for CAISPTEYQETQYF.

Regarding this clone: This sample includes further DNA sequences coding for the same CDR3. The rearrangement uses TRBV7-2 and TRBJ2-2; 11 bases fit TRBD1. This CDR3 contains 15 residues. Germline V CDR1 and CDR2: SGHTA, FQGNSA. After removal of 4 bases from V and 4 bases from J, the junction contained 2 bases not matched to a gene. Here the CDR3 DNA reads TGTGCCAGCAGCTCGGGGACAGGGGGCACCGGGGAGCTGTTTTTT. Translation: CASSSGTGGTGELFF.

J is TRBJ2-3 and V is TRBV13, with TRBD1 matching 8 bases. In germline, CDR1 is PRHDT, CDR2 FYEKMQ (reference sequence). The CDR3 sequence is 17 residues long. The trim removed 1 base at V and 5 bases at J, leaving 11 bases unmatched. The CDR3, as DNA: TGTGCCAGCAGCTTAGATGTTGACAGGGGCCAGGAAGATACGCAGTATTTT. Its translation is CASSLDVDRGQEDTQYF.

CDR3 nucleotide sequence: TGTGCCACCCGGGACAAAGCGTTCGGGGGGGAGCTGTTTTTT. Its translation is CATRDKAFGGELFF. The V and J genes are TRBV10-3 and TRBJ2-2; D might be TRBD1 (6 bases). The CDR3 totals 14 residues. The germline V and J ends were trimmed by 10 bases and 8 bases, with 20 bases remaining between them. Germline CDR1 ENHRY, CDR2 SYGVKD.

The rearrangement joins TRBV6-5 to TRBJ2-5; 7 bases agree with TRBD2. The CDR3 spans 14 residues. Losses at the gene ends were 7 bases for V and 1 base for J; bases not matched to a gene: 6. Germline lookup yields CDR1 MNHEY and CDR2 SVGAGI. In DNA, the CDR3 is TGTGCCAGCACTGATAGCGGGTCCCAAGAGACCCAGTACTTC. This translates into CASTDSGSQETQYF.

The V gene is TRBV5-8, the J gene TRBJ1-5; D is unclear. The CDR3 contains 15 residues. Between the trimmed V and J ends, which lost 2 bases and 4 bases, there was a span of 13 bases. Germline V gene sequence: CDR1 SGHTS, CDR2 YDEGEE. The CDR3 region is CASSFGEVPNQPQHF. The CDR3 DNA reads TGTGCCAGCAGCTTTGGTGAGGTTCCTAATCAGCCCCAGCATTTT.

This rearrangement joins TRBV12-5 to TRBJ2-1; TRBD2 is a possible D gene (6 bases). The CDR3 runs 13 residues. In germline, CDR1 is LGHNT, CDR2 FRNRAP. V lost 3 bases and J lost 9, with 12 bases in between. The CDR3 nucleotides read TGTGCTAGTGGTTTATCTCTCGGGGGTGAGCAGTTCTTC. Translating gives CASGLSLGGEQFF.

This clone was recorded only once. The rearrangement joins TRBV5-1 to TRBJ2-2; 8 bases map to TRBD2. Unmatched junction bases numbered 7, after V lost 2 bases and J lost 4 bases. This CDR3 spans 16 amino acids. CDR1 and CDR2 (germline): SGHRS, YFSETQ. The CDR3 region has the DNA TGCGCCAGCAGCTTATTCCGTACTAGCGGCACCGGGGAGCTGTTTTTT. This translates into CASSLFRTSGTGELFF.